The rows below give T cell receptor beta chains drawn from one sample of a study of blood T cell repertoires in COVID-19. Method: immunoSEQ multiplex PCR; TCRdb's copy keeps in-frame clones and lacks some. The table shows roughly 230,000 clones, with 89% occurring only once. The sample taken for sequencing was peripheral blood. Source of these receptors: a woman aged 35 to 49 who had recovered from COVID-19. Each CDR3 is given with its conserved first and last residue. The order of the fields is clone size, D gene, V gene, J gene, CDR3 protein, CDR3 DNA. D genes are given only for firm matches. Expanded clones get a size class; other rows say once, few or many, or leave the size out.

few	TRBD1	TRBV4-2	TRBJ1-1	CASSQDERGPEAFF	TGTGCCAGCAGCCAAGACGAGAGGGGGCCTGAAGCTTTCTTT
once	TRBD1	TRBV12-3/TRBV12-4	TRBJ2-3	CASRGQGAYTQYF	TGTGCCAGCAGGGGGCAGGGGGCATATACGCAGTATTTT
NA	NA	TRBV7-2	TRBJ2-2	CASSLVRNTGELFF	TGTGCCAGCAGCTTAGTTCGGAACACCGGGGAGCTGTTTTTT
NA	NA	TRBV4-2	TRBJ2-7	CASSQEAGGRYEQYF	TGTGCCAGCAGCCAAGAGGCCGGCGGCCGATACGAGCAGTACTTC
NA	TRBD2	TRBV30	TRBJ2-1	CAWSSGLAGYNEQFF	TGTGCCTGGAGTTCGGGACTAGCGGGATATAATGAGCAGTTCTTC
NA	NA	TRBV4-3	TRBJ2-5	CASSQVGRETQYF	TGCGCCAGCAGCCAAGTCGGGAGAGAGACCCAGTACTTC
NA	NA	TRBV23-1	TRBJ2-3	CASSQSRGLTQYF	TGCGCCAGCAGTCAATCACGAGGCTTGACGCAGTATTTT
few	NA	TRBV28	TRBJ1-1	CASRRSGDYTEAFF	TGTGCCAGCAGGAGATCAGGGGATTACACTGAAGCTTTCTTT
NA	TRBD2	TRBV19	TRBJ2-7	CASSPTSGGYEQYF	TGTGCCAGTAGCCCGACTAGCGGGGGCTACGAGCAGTACTTC
NA	TRBD1	TRBV9	TRBJ1-3	CASSAEGQGRHTIYF	TGTGCCAGCAGCGCAGAAGGACAGGGGCGGCACACCATATATTTT
NA	NA	TRBV5-4	TRBJ1-6	CASSRARGTDLQVLHF	TGTGCCAGCAGCCGCGCTCGGGGGACGGATCTGCAGGTCCTCCACTTT
NA	NA	TRBV15	TRBJ2-7	CATSRDTGETYEQYF	TGTGCCACCAGCAGAGATACGGGGGAGACCTACGAGCAGTACTTC
NA	TRBD1	TRBV11-3	TRBJ2-5	CASSRTTGAGETQYF	TGTGCCAGCAGCCGCACAACAGGGGCGGGAGAGACCCAGTACTTC
once	NA	TRBV20-1	TRBJ2-3	CSPYFADTQYF	TGCAGTCCCTACTTTGCCGATACGCAGTATTTT
once	TRBD2	TRBV10-1	TRBJ2-2	CASGRTSWGGELFF	TGCGCCAGCGGAAGGACTAGCTGGGGCGGGGAGCTGTTTTTT
NA	NA	TRBV12-5	TRBJ2-1	CASGLDQGTEQFF	TGTGCTAGTGGTTTGGATCAGGGAACTGAGCAGTTCTTC
NA	NA	TRBV7-2	TRBJ1-5	CASSLAPRAGRQPQHF	TGTGCCAGCAGCTTAGCGCCGAGGGCCGGTCGTCAGCCCCAGCATTTT
NA	TRBD1	TRBV6-1	TRBJ1-2	CASSDRGDSSNYGYTF	TGTGCCAGCAGTGATAGAGGGGACAGCAGTAACTATGGCTACACCTTC
NA	NA	TRBV28	TRBJ1-4	CASSFLAATNEKLFF	TGTGCCAGCAGTTTCCTCGCGGCAACTAATGAAAAACTGTTTTTT
NA	NA	TRBV2	TRBJ1-1	CASSRELNTEAFF	TGTGCCAGCAGCCGAGAACTGAACACTGAAGCTTTCTTT
NA	TRBD2	TRBV30	TRBJ2-7	CAWRGEGRSYEQYF	TGTGCCTGGAGGGGGGAGGGGCGATCCTACGAGCAGTACTTC
NA	TRBD1	TRBV10-3	TRBJ2-2	CAISQTGGAGELFF	TGTGCCATCAGTCAGACAGGGGGGGCCGGGGAGCTGTTTTTT
NA	NA	TRBV4-3	TRBJ2-2	CASSQLAWTGELFF	TGCGCCAGCAGCCAATTAGCGTGGACCGGGGAGCTGTTTTTT
NA	NA	TRBV5-5	TRBJ2-2	CASSPGSIPNTGELFF	TGTGCCAGCAGCCCGGGGTCTATCCCGAACACCGGGGAGCTGTTTTTT
few	NA	TRBV28	TRBJ1-1	CASSTMRTEAFF	TGTGCCAGCAGTACAATGCGGACTGAAGCTTTCTTT
once	NA	TRBV14	TRBJ2-6	CASSQGASGANVLTF	TGTGCCAGCAGCCAGGGGGCATCTGGGGCCAACGTCCTGACTTTC
NA	NA	TRBV27	TRBJ2-3	CASRERVRTDTQYF	TGTGCCAGCCGGGAGAGGGTACGAACAGATACGCAGTATTTT
NA	NA	TRBV15	TRBJ1-5	CATQSRPQGSQPQHF	TGTGCCACCCAATCGAGGCCCCAAGGGAGTCAGCCCCAGCATTTT
NA	TRBD1	TRBV28	TRBJ1-5	CASRQGVSQPQHF	TGTGCCAGCAGACAGGGGGTAAGCCAGCCCCAGCATTTT
NA	NA	TRBV4-3	TRBJ1-6	CASSQGVYNSPLHF	TGCGCCAGCAGCCAAGGAGTCTACAATTCACCCCTCCACTTT
NA	NA	TRBV29-1	TRBJ1-1	CSVVGVNTEAFF	TGCAGCGTTGTAGGAGTGAACACTGAAGCTTTCTTT
NA	NA	TRBV2	TRBJ2-2	CASSGRTGELFF	TGTGCCAGCAGTGGTCGGACCGGGGAGCTGTTTTTT
NA	NA	TRBV9	TRBJ2-1	CASSENPGLGGNEQFF	TGTGCCAGCAGCGAAAATCCGGGACTTGGGGGCAATGAGCAGTTCTTC
NA	TRBD1	TRBV2	TRBJ2-3	CASGYQGGASDTQYF	TGTGCCAGCGGCTACCAAGGGGGCGCATCAGATACGCAGTATTTT
NA	NA	TRBV6-5	TRBJ2-4	CASSYSAAKNIQYF	TGTGCCAGCAGTTACTCGGCCGCCAAAAACATTCAGTACTTC
NA	TRBD1	TRBV5-1	TRBJ2-1	CASSLGQDYNEQFF	TGCGCCAGCAGCCTTGGACAGGACTACAATGAGCAGTTCTTC
NA	NA	TRBV12-5	TRBJ1-4	CASGLVPGKLFF	TGTGCTAGTGGTTTGGTACCCGGAAAACTGTTTTTT
NA	NA	TRBV3-1/TRBV3-2	TRBJ1-1	CASSHGRPRTEAFF	TGTGCCAGCAGCCACGGCAGGCCCCGTACTGAAGCTTTCTTT
NA	NA	TRBV6-5	TRBJ2-3	CASREWRRVADTQYF	TGTGCCAGCAGGGAGTGGAGGAGGGTGGCAGATACGCAGTATTTT
NA	NA	TRBV5-4	TRBJ2-1	CASSPEGGGDYNEQFF	TGTGCCAGCAGCCCGGAGGGGGGGGGCGACTACAATGAGCAGTTCTTC
NA	TRBD1	TRBV3-1/TRBV3-2	TRBJ1-1	CASSPTGGNTEAFF	TGTGCCAGCAGTCCGACAGGGGGGAACACTGAAGCTTTCTTT
NA	TRBD2	TRBV19	TRBJ2-1	CASSMGGQDWGVYEQFF	TGTGCCAGTAGTATGGGAGGGCAGGACTGGGGGGTCTATGAGCAGTTCTTC
NA	NA	TRBV3-1/TRBV3-2	TRBJ1-6	CASSLTGEDSPLHF	TGTGCCAGCAGCCTGACAGGAGAGGATTCACCCCTCCACTTT
once	NA	TRBV4-1	TRBJ1-2	CASSQGEGRDGYTF	TGCGCCAGCAGCCAAGGTGAAGGGAGGGATGGCTACACCTTC
NA	NA	TRBV5-6	TRBJ2-5	CASSSGSGGLKETQYF	TGTGCCAGCAGCTCTGGATCCGGGGGATTGAAAGAGACCCAGTACTTC